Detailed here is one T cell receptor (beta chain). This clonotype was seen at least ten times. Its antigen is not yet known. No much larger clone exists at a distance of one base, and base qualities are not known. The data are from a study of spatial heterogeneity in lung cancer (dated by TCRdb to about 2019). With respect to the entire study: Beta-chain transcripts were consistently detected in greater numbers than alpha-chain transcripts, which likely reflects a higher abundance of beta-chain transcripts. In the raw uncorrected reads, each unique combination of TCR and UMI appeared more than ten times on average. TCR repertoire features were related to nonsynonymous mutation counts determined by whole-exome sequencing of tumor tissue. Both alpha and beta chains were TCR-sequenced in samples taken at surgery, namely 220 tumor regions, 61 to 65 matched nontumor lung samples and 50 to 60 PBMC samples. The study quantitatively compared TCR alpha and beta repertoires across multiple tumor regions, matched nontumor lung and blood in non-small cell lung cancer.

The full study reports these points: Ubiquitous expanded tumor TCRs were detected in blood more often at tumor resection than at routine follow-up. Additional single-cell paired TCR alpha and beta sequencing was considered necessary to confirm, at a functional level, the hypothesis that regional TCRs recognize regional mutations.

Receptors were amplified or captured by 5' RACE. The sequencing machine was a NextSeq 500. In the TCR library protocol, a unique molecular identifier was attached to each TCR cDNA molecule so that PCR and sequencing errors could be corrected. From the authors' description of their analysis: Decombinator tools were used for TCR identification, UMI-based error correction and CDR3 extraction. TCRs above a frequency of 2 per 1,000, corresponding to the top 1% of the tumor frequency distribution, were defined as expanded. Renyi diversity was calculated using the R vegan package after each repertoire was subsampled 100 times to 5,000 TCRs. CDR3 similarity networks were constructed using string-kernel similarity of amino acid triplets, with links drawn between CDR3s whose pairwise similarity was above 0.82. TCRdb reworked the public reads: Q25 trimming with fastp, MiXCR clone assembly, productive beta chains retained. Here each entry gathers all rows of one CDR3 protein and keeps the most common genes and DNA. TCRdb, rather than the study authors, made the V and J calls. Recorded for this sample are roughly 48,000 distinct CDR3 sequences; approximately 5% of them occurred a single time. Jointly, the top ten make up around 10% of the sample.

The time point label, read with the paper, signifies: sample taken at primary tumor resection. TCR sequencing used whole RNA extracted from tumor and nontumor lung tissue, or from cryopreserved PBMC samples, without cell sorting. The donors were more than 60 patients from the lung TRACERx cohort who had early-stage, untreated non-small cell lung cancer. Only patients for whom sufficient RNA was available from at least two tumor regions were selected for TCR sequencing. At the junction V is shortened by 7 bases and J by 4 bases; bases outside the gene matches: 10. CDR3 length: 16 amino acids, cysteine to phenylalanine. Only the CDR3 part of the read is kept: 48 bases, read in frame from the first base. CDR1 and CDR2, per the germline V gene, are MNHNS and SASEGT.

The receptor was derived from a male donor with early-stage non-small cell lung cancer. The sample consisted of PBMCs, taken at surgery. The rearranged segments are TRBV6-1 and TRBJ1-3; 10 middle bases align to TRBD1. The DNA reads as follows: TGTGCCAGCATCCCGGGACAGGGGCGCTCCGGAAACACCATATATTTT. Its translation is CASIPGQGRSGNTIYF.